A single sample is the source of the 21 T cell receptor beta chains below, sequenced in a study of cytomegalovirus exposure and HLA in healthy donors. Sequencing was performed with immunoSEQ multiplex PCR; in TCRdb, only in-frame clones are kept and a portion is missing. The top ten clones hold around 10% of a sample with about 88,000 clones, 80% to 85% of them seen once. Source material: PBMCs. All receptors derive from a young woman in good health and CMV-seropositive.

The chain is built from TRBV5-5 and TRBJ2-3, with D perhaps matching TRBD2 (5 bases). The CDR3 length is 15 residues. The germline V gene has CDR1 SGHKS and CDR2 YYEKEE (reference sequence). The V end was cut by 6 bases, the J end by 2 bases, with 16 bases between. The CDR3 sequence is CASILGLELTDTQYF. Written as DNA, the CDR3 is TGTGCCAGCATCCTTGGACTGGAACTCACAGATACGCAGTATTTT. The full variable domain, in which reference TRBV5-5 and TRBJ2-3 provide the parts outside the CDR3, is DAGVTQSPTHLIKTRGQQVTLRCSPISGHKSVSWYQQVLGQGPQFIFQYYEKEERGRGNFPDRFSARQFPNYSSELNVNALLLGDSALYLCASILGLELTDTQYFGPGTRLTVL.

The sample holds one count of this clone. The sample has other DNA sequences that encode this CDR3 too. V gene TRBV5-1 combines with J gene TRBJ1-1, with 8 bases that match TRBD1. This CDR3 contains 15 residues. V was pared by 3 bases and J by 0 bases, with 4 bases of the junction left unmatched. Germline values: CDR1 SGHRS, CDR2 YFSETQ. CDR3: CASSSGTGLNTEAFF. CDR3 nucleotide sequence: TGCGCCAGCAGCTCCGGGACAGGATTGAACACTGAAGCTTTCTTT. The variable domain in full, with the rest retrieved from reference TRBV5-1 and TRBJ1-1, is KAGVTQTPRYLIKTRGQQVTLSCSPISGHRSVSWYQQTPGQGLQFLFEYFSETQRNKGNFPGRFSGRQFSNSRSEMNVSTLELGDSALYLCASSSGTGLNTEAFFGQGTRLTVV.

This chain uses TRBV29-1 with TRBJ2-1, with D unresolved. V shed 1 base and J shed 4 bases, with 8 bases lying between them. This CDR3 spans 13 amino acids. Germline-derived CDR1 and CDR2 are SQVTM and ANQGSEA. CDR3 bases: TGCAGCGTTGAAGCGCAAACATACAATGAGCAGTTCTTC. Protein sequence: CSVEAQTYNEQFF.

The J gene is TRBJ1-1, the V gene TRBV6-5; 7 positions match TRBD1. Germline V gene data show CDR1 as MNHEY and CDR2 as SVGAGI. V gave up 8 bases and J gave up 0 bases; unmatched junction bases: 6. This CDR3 contains 14 residues. The DNA of the CDR3 is TGTGCCAGCGGATATACAGGGGTGAACACTGAAGCTTTCTTT. It specifies CASGYTGVNTEAFF.

This clone was detected only once. The chain combines TRBV5-5 with TRBJ1-2; D remains unclear. The CDR3 is made up of 13 amino acids. The V gene lost 3 bases and the J gene lost 3 bases, with 9 bases spanning the gap. CDR1 is SGHKS, CDR2 YYEKEE, per germline (reference sequence). The CDR3 DNA follows: TGTGCCAGCAGCTCCGGGGAGCACTATGGCTACACCTTC. It yields the protein CASSSGEHYGYTF.

V gene TRBV7-9 combines with J gene TRBJ2-1; 8 bases fit TRBD1. The CDR3 is 15 residues long. CDR1 is SEHNR, CDR2 FQNEAQ, per germline (reference sequence). Losses at the gene ends were 2 bases for V and 7 bases for J; bases not matched to a gene: 7. The CDR3 sequence: CASSLPGGGKNEQFF. The CDR3 nucleotides are TGTGCCAGCAGCTTACCAGGGGGCGGTAAGAATGAGCAGTTCTTC.

The chain employs TRBV13 and TRBJ2-5; 7 bases are shared with TRBD1. Germline CDR1 PRHDT, CDR2 FYEKMQ (reference sequence). Trimming at V came to 4 bases and at J to 4 bases, leaving 6 bases not matched to a gene. CDR3 length: 14 residues. CDR3 loop: CASSSTGSGETQYF. The CDR3 nucleotides are TGTGCCAGCAGCTCGACAGGGAGTGGAGAGACCCAGTACTTC.

The rearrangement uses TRBV6-1 and TRBJ2-1, with 7 bases fitting TRBD1. J lost 16 bases, V lost 6 bases, and 15 bases had no gene match. This CDR3 region has 13 residues. The germline gives CDR1 MNHNS, CDR2 SASEGT. The CDR3 sequence: CASRAGTALRVFF. In DNA form, the CDR3 reads TGTGCCAGCAGGGCCGGGACAGCCTTGCGAGTTTTCTTC.

The chain couples TRBV6-5 to TRBJ1-2, with D perhaps TRBD1 (5 bases). Germline CDR1 and CDR2: MNHEY and SVGAGI. This CDR3 has 14 amino acids. V was cut by 5 bases and J by 4 bases, with 14 bases left in between. The CDR3 region has the DNA TGTGCCAGCAGTGCCTCCGGGGGAGGCTATGGCTACACCTTC. Its translation is CASSASGGGYGYTF.

The chain carries TRBV5-6 and TRBJ1-5; 7 nucleotides line up with TRBD1. CDR1 is SGHDT and CDR2 is YYEEEE in the germline V gene. The CDR3 consists of 14 residues. V was clipped by 4 bases and J by 7 bases; unmatched bases: 8. CDR3 protein: CASSRRTGKQPQHF. The CDR3 DNA follows: TGTGCCAGCAGCAGGAGGACAGGAAAACAGCCCCAGCATTTT.

This clone showed up just a few times. Other DNA sequences in the same sample also yield this CDR3. The chain recombines TRBV6-5 with TRBJ2-7; 8 bases are a match to TRBD2. V was pared by 0 bases and J by 5 bases, with 3 bases of the junction left unmatched. The germline V gene has CDR1 MNHEY and CDR2 SVGAGI. The CDR3 has 14 amino acids. CDR3 nucleotides: TGTGCCAGCAGTTACTCGCGGGGGGCCCACGAGCAGTACTTC. This translates into CASSYSRGAHEQYF.

The chain is built from TRBV30 and TRBJ1-3; unclear D gene. This CDR3 spans 18 amino acids. V was shortened by 3 bases and J by 1 base, with 22 bases between the two germline ends. Germline assignment: CDR1 GTSNPN and CDR2 SVGIG (reference sequence). The CDR3 loop reads CAWSRGEAALRSGNTIYF. DNA for the CDR3: TGTGCCTGGAGCCGAGGAGAGGCCGCCCTCAGATCTGGAAACACCATATATTTT.

This clone has only one observation. The chain has TRBV5-1 and TRBJ2-3; TRBD2 matches 9 bases. This CDR3 has 16 residues. Germline V gene data show CDR1 as SGHRS and CDR2 as YFSETQ. V shed 0 bases and J 3 bases; nucleotides not matched to a gene: 5. The CDR3 nucleotides read TGCGCCAGCAGCTTGGCCGGGACTAGCTTAACAGATACGCAGTATTTT. Amino acids: CASSLAGTSLTDTQYF. Complete variable domain (other parts from reference TRBV5-1 and TRBJ2-3): KAGVTQTPRYLIKTRGQQVTLSCSPISGHRSVSWYQQTPGQGLQFLFEYFSETQRNKGNFPGRFSGRQFSNSRSEMNVSTLELGDSALYLCASSLAGTSLTDTQYFGPGTRLTVL.

This clone was observed a handful of times. The V and J genes are TRBV5-6 and TRBJ2-7, with D perhaps TRBD2 (5 bases). The germline V gene encodes CDR1 SGHDT and CDR2 YYEEEE. The CDR3 length is 15 residues. The V end was cut by 4 bases, the J end by 7 bases, with 21 bases between. CDR3 in DNA: TGTGCCAGCAGCGAAACCGGGATCCTGCTACGAGAGCAGTACTTC. Translation gives CASSETGILLREQYF.

The chain combines TRBV6-4 with TRBJ2-1; D unclear. V lost 5 bases and J 4 bases, leaving 9 bases between the germline ends. This CDR3 has 13 amino acids. Germline V lookup: CDR1 MRHNA, CDR2 SNTAGT. CDR3 DNA: TGTGCCAGCAGTATCTACCCATACAATGAGCAGTTCTTC. This translates into CASSIYPYNEQFF.

The DNA for the CDR3 is TGTGCCATCAGGAGAGGGAGTGTGGGCACTGAAGCTTTCTTT. It translates to CAIRRGSVGTEAFF. The chain links TRBV10-3 to TRBJ1-1, with D uncertain. V gave up 6 bases and J gave up 4 bases, with 15 bases separating them. Germline loops: CDR1 ENHRY, CDR2 SYGVKD. CDR3 length equals 14 residues.

The chain links TRBV28 to TRBJ1-4; 8 nucleotides align to TRBD1. V lost 0 bases to trimming and J lost 6 bases; unmatched junction nucleotides: 3. The CDR3 runs to 15 residues. CDR1 and CDR2 (germline): MDHEN, SYDVKM. The CDR3 loop is CASSLWTGEDEKLFF. The CDR3 bases are TGTGCCAGCAGTTTATGGACAGGGGAGGATGAAAAACTGTTTTTT. Supplemented by reference TRBV28 and TRBJ1-4, the full variable domain reads DVKVTQSSRYLVKRTGEKVFLECVQDMDHENMFWYRQDPGLGLRLIYFSYDVKMKEKGDIPEGYSVSREKKERFSLILESASTNQTSMYLCASSLWTGEDEKLFFGSGTQLSVL.

J is TRBJ2-2 and V is TRBV2; 12 bases match TRBD2. The CDR3 runs 16 residues. J lost 1 base, V lost 5 bases, and 2 bases had no gene match. Germline V lookup: CDR1 SNHLY, CDR2 FYNNEI. CDR3 nucleotides: TGTGCCAGCAGTTTGACTAGCGGGAGGAACACCGGGGAGCTGTTTTTT. Translated, it gives CASSLTSGRNTGELFF.

V and J are TRBV21-1 and TRBJ2-7; TRBD2 is the table's D call, not checked against the DNA. TRBV21-1 is listed as a pseudogene. The CDR3 extends over 15 amino acids. CDR3 in amino acids: CASSPGTSVSYEQYF. CDR3 coding DNA: TGTGCCAGCAGCCCCGGGACTAGCGTATCCTACGAGCAGTACTTC.

The V call is TRBV6-5, the J call TRBJ1-1; tentative D call: TRBD1 (6 bases). V was shortened by 0 bases and J by 0 bases, with 11 bases between the two germline ends. Germline V gives CDR1 MNHEY, CDR2 SVGAGI. The CDR3 totals 16 residues. CDR3 amino acids: CASSYSMGALNTEAFF. CDR3 nucleotides: TGTGCCAGCAGTTACTCGATGGGGGCGCTGAACACTGAAGCTTTCTTT.

The chain employs TRBV4-2 and TRBJ2-7, with 9 nucleotides matching TRBD1. CDR1 is LGHNA, CDR2 YNFKEQ, per germline. V shed 5 bases and J 6 bases; nucleotides not matched to a gene: 11. This CDR3 is built from 15 residues. CDR3 residues: CASSKGDTGGGEQYF. DNA for the CDR3: TGTGCCAGCAGCAAAGGGGATACAGGGGGCGGCGAGCAGTACTTC.